This record concerns one TCR beta chain sequence. Its target is not known. This sample is part of a study of T cell responses to AZD1222 COVID-19 vaccine. The assay was immunoSEQ multiplex PCR, and TCRdb's table has in-frame clones only and misses some. Of some 120,000 clones in the sample, about 79% were seen once. Analysis merged second doses at about 4 or about 12 weeks. Study observations and caveats: There were mostly white British donors and more females than males, and clonal diversity was possibly underestimated. Seropositivity was recorded at baseline in only a handful of AZD1222 recipients. With dominance at 160-218 and 743-854, vaccine-associated CD4 TCRs spanned spike.

The CDR3 is made up of 12 amino acids. Germline loops: CDR1 MDHEN, CDR2 SYDVKM. V was cut by 2 bases and J by 8 bases, with 7 bases left in between. The sample in question was peripheral blood, obtained 28 days after the second AZD1222 dose. This receptor was obtained from an adult who received the AZD1222 COVID-19 vaccine. The chain has TRBV28 and TRBJ1-3; possible D gene TRBD1, 5 bases. The CDR3: CASSLQGHTIYF. The CDR3 DNA sequence: TGTGCCAGCAGTTTACAGGGACACACCATATATTTT.